These 29 T cell receptor beta chains were all obtained from the same sample, sequenced in a study of T cell repertoires in cytomegalovirus infection. These TCRs are of unknown antigen specificity. MiXCR, applied by TCRdb to the reads, yields one record per CDR3 protein. The sample lists more than 55,000 distinct CDR3 sequences, roughly 20% occurring once. The sample consisted of CD8+ T cells from cultured PBMCs, taken from culture after CMV antigen stimulation. The receptors here all came from a human donor in good health (CMV status not recorded). Some clones in this sample may be carry-over from other donors' samples.

This clonotype was recorded a few times. The chain carries TRBV7-2 and TRBJ1-2; no clear D gene. The CDR3 totals 15 residues. Germline-derived CDR1 and CDR2 are SGHTA and FQGNSA. Trimming took off 3 bases at V and 1 base at J, with 12 bases between the two ends. The chain's CDR3 is CASSFSSSNNYGYTF. The CDR3 bases are TGTGCCAGCAGCTTTTCCTCGTCCAATAACTATGGCTACACCTTC.

V is TRBV12-3 or TRBV12-4 and J is TRBJ1-4; D not certain. The V end lost 3 bases, the J end lost 8 bases, and 7 bases lay between the germline ends. The CDR3 extends over 12 amino acids. CDR3 sequence (DNA): TGTGCCAGCAGTTTTATAGGAGAAAAACTGTTTTTT. Its protein product is CASSFIGEKLFF.

This clonotype has ten or more counts. The chain couples TRBV10-3 to TRBJ1-5; D is perhaps TRBD1 (5 bases). This CDR3 has 9 residues. The germline gives CDR1 ENHRY, CDR2 SYGVKD. The V gene lost 11 bases and the J gene lost 9 bases, with 8 bases spanning the gap. This CDR3 is CAAGLPQHF. The CDR3 DNA is TGTGCCGCAGGGTTGCCCCAGCATTTT.

The V call is TRBV5-1, the J call TRBJ1-1; D is ambiguous. Germline values: CDR1 SGHRS, CDR2 YFSETQ. This CDR3 comprises 14 residues. V was trimmed by 2 bases and J by 2 bases, leaving 10 bases between them. CDR3 sequence (DNA): TGCGCCAGCAGCTTTGACCCAGGCAACACTGAAGCTTTCTTT. Protein product: CASSFDPGNTEAFF.

The genes are TRBV28 and TRBJ2-6, with D tentatively TRBD2 (5 bases). CDR3 length: 16 residues. V shed 6 bases and J shed 2 bases, with 14 bases lying between them. Germline assignment: CDR1 MDHEN and CDR2 SYDVKM. In DNA form, the CDR3 reads TGTGCCAGCAGCTTACCCCCCGGGGCTGGGGCCAACGTCCTGACTTTC. Amino acids: CASSLPPGAGANVLTF.

This clonotype is labeled as medium-sized (0.01 to 0.1%). CDR3 protein: CASSLVSGGSEQYF. CDR3 in DNA: TGTGCCAGCAGCTTAGTGTCAGGGGGGAGCGAGCAGTACTTC. V gene TRBV7-2 combines with J gene TRBJ2-7; perhaps TRBD1 as D (7 bases). Germline CDR1 reads SGHTA; CDR2 reads FQGNSA. Trimming removed 1 base at V and 6 bases at J, with 13 bases between. The CDR3 is made up of 14 amino acids.

On this clonotype itself: A read error may account for a junction end that differs from germline. V usage is TRBV5-3 and J usage is TRBJ1-1; 7 bases agree with TRBD1. TRBV5-3 is marked as an open reading frame, function uncertain. This CDR3 comprises 15 residues. CDR3 in amino acids: CASSLGGGGPAEAFF. In DNA, the CDR3 is TGTGCCAGCAGCTTGGGAGGGGGCGGGCCGGCTGAAGCTTTCTTT.

This clonotype showed up just a few times. V is TRBV7-2 and J is TRBJ2-3; D may be TRBD2 (5 bases). The V gene's germline CDR1 is SGHTA and CDR2 FQGNSA. Trimming left V 4 bases short and J 4 bases short, with 15 bases between. This CDR3 has 15 amino acids. The chain's CDR3 is CASSSPWEHPDTQYF. The CDR3 DNA reads TGTGCCAGCAGCTCCCCGTGGGAGCATCCAGATACGCAGTATTTT.

The V gene is TRBV12-3 or TRBV12-4, the J gene TRBJ1-2; D uncertain. This CDR3 spans 13 amino acids. V lost 1 base and J 5 bases, leaving 8 bases between the germline ends. The DNA of the CDR3 is TGTGCCAGCAGTTTAGGAGTGTCTTATGGCTACACCTTC. It codes for CASSLGVSYGYTF.

The chain uses TRBV6-1 and TRBJ2-7, with TRBD1 matching 7 bases. J lost 3 bases, V lost 10 bases, and 15 bases had no gene match. The CDR3 covers 15 residues. CDR1 and CDR2 (germline): MNHNS, SASEGT. The CDR3 loop is CATRGRGPGFYEQYF. DNA for the CDR3: TGTGCCACCAGGGGGAGAGGGCCGGGATTCTACGAGCAGTACTTC.

The chain combines TRBV15 with TRBJ1-5, with TRBD1 identical over 7 bases. Germline assignment: CDR1 LNHNV and CDR2 YYDKDF (reference sequence). Germline trimming cut 2 bases from V and 0 bases from J; bases unmatched to any gene: 4. The CDR3 is 16 amino acids. This CDR3 is CATSRRDSYSNQPQHF. CDR3 nucleotide sequence: TGTGCCACCAGCAGACGGGACAGCTATAGCAATCAGCCCCAGCATTTT. Looking up the rest from reference TRBV15 and TRBJ1-5 gives the full variable domain: DAMVIQNPRYQVTQFGKPVTLSCSQTLNHNVMYWYQQKSSQAPKLLFHYYDKDFNNEADTPDNFQSRRPNTSFCFLDIRSPGLGDTAMYLCATSRRDSYSNQPQHFGDGTRLSIL.

The gene calls are TRBV6-1 and TRBJ2-2; D is ambiguous. CDR1 is MNHNS and CDR2 is SASEGT in the germline V gene. V dropped 2 bases and J dropped 4 bases, with 11 bases sitting between them. This CDR3 is built from 15 residues. DNA of the CDR3: TGTGCCAGCAGTGAAACTCTTATCCCCACCGGGGAGCTGTTTTTT. This translates into CASSETLIPTGELFF.

The sample holds a few counts of this clonotype. At one of its ends the junction is not consistent with the germline gene, which may arise from a read error. This chain connects TRBV5-1 to TRBJ1-1; D may be TRBD1 (5 bases). CDR1 and CDR2 (germline): SGHRS, YFSETQ. There are 15 residues in the CDR3. Here the CDR3 reads CASRLGGTGNTEAFF. DNA for the CDR3: TGCGCCAGCAGATTGGGAGGAACAGGGAACACTGAAGCTTTCTTT.

This clonotype was detected only a few times. The rearrangement links TRBV7-9 to TRBJ1-6; D gene ambiguous. Between the trimmed V and J ends, which lost 5 bases and 6 bases, there was a span of 11 bases. Germline V gene data show CDR1 as SEHNR and CDR2 as FQNEAQ (reference sequence). The CDR3 is 14 amino acids. Here the CDR3 reads CASSRFTSNSPLHF. CDR3 in DNA: TGTGCCAGCAGCCGCTTTACGAGTAATTCACCCCTCCACTTT.

This clonotype has only one observation. CDR3 in DNA: TGCGCCAGCAGCTTGGGGGTAGACCTGGTGGGAGATACGCAGTATTTT. It translates to CASSLGVDLVGDTQYF. The chain recombines TRBV5-1 with TRBJ2-3; D not certain. V was clipped by 0 bases and J by 5 bases, with 16 bases between them. The CDR3 length is 16 residues. The germline V gene has CDR1 SGHRS and CDR2 YFSETQ.

CDR3 protein: CASSLRVKGGVNTEAFF. Here the CDR3 DNA reads TGTGCCAGCAGCTTACGCGTGAAAGGGGGCGTGAACACTGAAGCTTTCTTT. This chain links TRBV7-2 with TRBJ1-1, with 7 bases lining up with TRBD1. The trim removed 2 bases at V and 0 bases at J, leaving 9 bases unmatched. Per germline, CDR1 SGHTA and CDR2 FQGNSA. The CDR3 runs to 17 residues.

The V gene is TRBV6-6, the J gene TRBJ2-7; D perhaps matches TRBD1 (6 bases). The germline CDR1 and CDR2 sequences are MNHNY and SVGAGI (reference sequence). The CDR3 is 16 amino acids. With 0 bases removed from V and 7 bases from J, the gap between germline ends came to 19 bases. CDR3 protein: CASSYSGTSVDREQYF. DNA of the CDR3: TGTGCCAGCAGTTACTCAGGGACATCTGTGGACCGTGAGCAGTACTTC.

This clonotype was seen more than once but under ten times. The chain combines TRBV19 with TRBJ1-1; maybe TRBD1 (5 bases). V gave up 6 bases and J gave up 1 base, with 18 bases separating them. The CDR3 runs to 16 residues. From germline, CDR1 is LNHDA and CDR2 SQIVND (reference sequence). The CDR3 nucleotides are TGTGCCAGTAGCATCATGAAACCGGGACCGAACACTGAAGCTTTCTTT. Protein product: CASSIMKPGPNTEAFF.

This chain links TRBV12-3 or TRBV12-4 with TRBJ2-7; TRBD2 matches 8 bases. This CDR3 comprises 15 residues. V shed 5 bases and J 2 bases; nucleotides not matched to a gene: 8. CDR3: CASSPGVAGTYEQYF. The CDR3 coding sequence is TGTGCCAGCAGTCCCGGAGTAGCGGGGACCTACGAGCAGTACTTC.

This clonotype was detected only a few times. CDR3 sequence: CASSQVPRGDEQFF. CDR3 DNA: TGCGCCAGCAGCCAAGTTCCGCGGGGGGATGAGCAGTTCTTC. The rearrangement joins TRBV4-1 to TRBJ2-1; 8 nucleotides align to TRBD2. Trimming removed 1 base from V and 8 bases from J; junction bases left unmatched: 4. The V gene's germline CDR1 is MGHRA and CDR2 YSYEKL. CDR3 length: 14 amino acids.

This clonotype was observed many times. V and J are TRBV20-1 and TRBJ1-6; D is unresolved. With 2 bases removed from V and 0 bases from J, the gap between germline ends came to 11 bases. Looked up from germline, CDR1 is DFQATT and CDR2 is SNEGSKA (reference sequence). This CDR3 region has 16 residues. The CDR3 DNA sequence: TGCAGTGCTAGAAATAGTACTCACTCCTATAATTCACCCCTCCACTTT. Its protein is CSARNSTHSYNSPLHF.

This chain connects TRBV7-8 to TRBJ2-7, with D possibly being TRBD1 (5 bases). The germline CDR1 and CDR2 sequences are SGHVS and FQNEAQ. The CDR3 covers 13 residues. Deletions cut 5 bases from V and 6 bases from J, with 14 bases between. This CDR3 is CASSPTYRFEQYF. The CDR3 DNA sequence: TGTGCCAGCAGCCCAACATACAGGTTCGAGCAGTACTTC.

The CDR3 region has the DNA TGTGCCAGCAGCCCGGGGGGCGCAACTAATGAAAAACTGTTTTTT. It codes for CASSPGGATNEKLFF. The chain uses TRBV7-4 and TRBJ1-4; TRBD1 is a possible D gene (6 bases). CDR3 length equals 15 residues. The ends were cut back, 5 bases at V and 0 bases at J, with 10 bases in the middle. Looked up from germline, CDR1 is SGHVT and CDR2 is SQSDAQ.

This clonotype was seen ten or more times. The V and J genes are TRBV5-8 and TRBJ2-5, with D uncertain. Germline CDR1 reads SGHTS; CDR2 reads YDEGEE. The germline V and J ends were trimmed by 2 bases and 1 base, with 12 bases remaining between them. The CDR3 has 15 amino acids. CDR3 nucleotide sequence: TGTGCCAGCAGCTTAGGTGTTCAAAGCCAAGAGACCCAGTACTTC. This gives the protein CASSLGVQSQETQYF.

This clonotype was recorded a few times. The chain links TRBV7-2 to TRBJ2-1, with 7 bases that match TRBD2. This CDR3 is 15 amino acids long. Germline lookup yields CDR1 SGHTA and CDR2 FQGNSA. J was trimmed by 4 bases and V by 1 base; bases with no gene match: 4. In DNA, the CDR3 is TGTGCCAGCAGCTTAGACGCGGGACTATACAATGAGCAGTTCTTC. This translates into CASSLDAGLYNEQFF.

This sequence joins TRBV27 and TRBJ1-5; D is undetermined. Germline V gene lookup returns CDR1 MNHEY and CDR2 SMNVEV (reference sequence). V was trimmed by 7 bases and J by 4 bases, leaving 8 bases between them. This CDR3 has 12 amino acids. CDR3 loop: CASIGRNQPQHF. CDR3 DNA sequence: TGTGCCAGCATAGGGCGGAATCAGCCCCAGCATTTT.

V gene TRBV19 combines with J gene TRBJ1-1; tentative D call: TRBD1 (5 bases). Per germline, CDR1 LNHDA and CDR2 SQIVND (reference sequence). V lost 4 bases and J 1 base, leaving 16 bases between the germline ends. The CDR3 covers 16 residues. The CDR3 DNA is TGTGCCAGTAGTACCAAATGGACCCAGGGGAACACTGAAGCTTTCTTT. This translates into CASSTKWTQGNTEAFF. Filled out from reference TRBV19 and TRBJ1-1, the complete variable domain reads DGGITQSPKYLFRKEGQNVTLSCEQNLNHDAMYWYRQDPGQGLRLIYYSQIVNDFQKGDIAEGYSVSREKKESFPLTVTSAQKNPTAFYLCASSTKWTQGNTEAFFGQGTRLTVV.

The chain has TRBV6-2 or TRBV6-3 and TRBJ2-4; TRBD1 aligns across 7 bases. Unmatched junction bases numbered 3, after V lost 8 bases and J lost 5 bases. This CDR3 has 12 residues. Per the germline V gene, CDR1 is MNHEY and CDR2 is SVGEGT. Here the CDR3 DNA reads TGTGCCAGCCTCGGACAGGAAAACATTCAGTACTTC. It translates to CASLGQENIQYF.

Only a few counts were recorded for this clonotype. V and J are TRBV7-6 and TRBJ2-6; 9 bases are a match to TRBD1. The CDR3 totals 19 residues. The V and J ends lost 5 bases and 0 bases, in that order; junction bases with no gene match: 11. Germline V CDR1 and CDR2: SGHVS, FNYEAQ. The CDR3 DNA is TGTGCCAGCAGCCATGAGGGGGGACAGGGCGCCTCTGGGGCCAACGTCCTGACTTTC. Its protein product is CASSHEGGQGASGANVLTF. The full variable domain, its missing parts supplied by reference TRBV7-6 and TRBJ2-6, is GAGVSQSPRYKVTKRGQDVALRCDPISGHVSLYWYRQALGQGPEFLTYFNYEAQQDKSGLPNDRFSAERPEGSISTLTIQRTEQRDSAMYRCASSHEGGQGASGANVLTFGAGSRLTVL.